These 17 T cell receptor beta chains came from one sample sequenced in a study of shared clonotypes between healthy human individuals (dated by TCRdb to the early 2020s). Library method: the immunoSEQ multiplex PCR assay. Held by TCRdb, this immuneACCESS table contains in-frame sequences only and omits some clones. Under half of the omission traces to an unresolved V gene where checked; the cause of the rest is unknown. The sample yields approximately 2,000,000 clones; 85% to 95% were counted once. Clones ranked in the top ten supply roughly 0.34% of the sample. Material for sequencing was naive CD4+ T cells from PBMCs. Taken with the paper, the label for cell subset or site translates to: CD45RA+ positively selected. These receptors all come from a man aged 18 to 29 in good health. Some clones in this sample may be carry-over from other donors' samples.

This clone was seen just once. V usage is TRBV7-8 and J usage is TRBJ1-1; D possibly corresponds to TRBD1 (5 bases). The CDR3 consists of 16 residues. V was trimmed by 1 base and J by 6 bases, leaving 18 bases between them. Germline values: CDR1 SGHVS, CDR2 FQNEAQ. CDR3 coding DNA: TGTGCCAGCAGCTTAGATGGGGCAGGACTGGGCTCTGAAGCTTTCTTT. Translated, it gives CASSLDGAGLGSEAFF.

Turning to this clone: In the same sample, other DNA sequences code for this CDR3. The chain recombines TRBV19 with TRBJ1-1; tentative D call: TRBD1 (5 bases). The germline V and J ends were trimmed by 3 bases and 5 bases, with 7 bases remaining between them. The CDR3 sequence is 12 residues long. Germline CDR1 LNHDA, CDR2 SQIVND (reference sequence). As DNA, the CDR3 is TGTGCCAGTAGTATTCGGGGGACTGAAGCTTTCTTT. Protein: CASSIRGTEAFF.

This sequence joins TRBV28 and TRBJ2-7; D unresolved. CDR1 and CDR2 from the germline V gene are MDHEN and SYDVKM. This CDR3 spans 13 amino acids. The V end was cut by 2 bases, the J end by 6 bases, with 11 bases between. CDR3 sequence: CASSLRQPAEQYF. For the CDR3, the DNA is TGTGCCAGCAGTTTACGCCAACCTGCCGAGCAGTACTTC. Filled out from reference TRBV28 and TRBJ2-7, the complete variable domain reads DVKVTQSSRYLVKRTGEKVFLECVQDMDHENMFWYRQDPGLGLRLIYFSYDVKMKEKGDIPEGYSVSREKKERFSLILESASTNQTSMYLCASSLRQPAEQYFGPGTRLTVT.

This clone came up once. This chain links TRBV6-5 with TRBJ2-3; 7 positions match TRBD2. Germline V CDR1 and CDR2: MNHEY, SVGAGI. The ends lost 8 bases at V and 2 bases at J; junction bases unmatched: 4. This CDR3 is built from 13 residues. In DNA form, the CDR3 reads TGTGCCAGCCTGGCGGGAGACACAGATACGCAGTATTTT. Encoded protein: CASLAGDTDTQYF.

A single count supports this clone. The chain combines TRBV18 with TRBJ2-1; a weak D match, TRBD2 (5 bases). From germline, CDR1 is KGHSH and CDR2 LQKENI. CDR3 length: 13 amino acids. Trimming pared 0 bases from V and 5 bases from J, leaving 5 bases between. The CDR3 nucleotides read TGTGCCAGCTCACCACCGGGAGACAATGAGCAGTTCTTC. Residues: CASSPPGDNEQFF.

This clone appeared a single time. The J gene is TRBJ2-7, the V gene TRBV7-3, with D perhaps matching TRBD1 (6 bases). V dropped 3 bases and J dropped 6 bases, with 12 bases sitting between them. This CDR3 region has 13 residues. CDR1 and CDR2 from the germline V gene are SGHTA and FQGTGA. The CDR3 loop reads CASSFRQASEQYF. The CDR3 coding sequence is TGTGCCAGCAGCTTCCGACAGGCTAGCGAGCAGTACTTC.

About this clone: Other DNA sequences in this sample translate to the same CDR3. The DNA for the CDR3 is TGTGCCAGCAGCGTAGCCGGCGGGAGGAGCACAGATACGCAGTATTTT. Amino acid sequence: CASSVAGGRSTDTQYF. The chain uses TRBV9 and TRBJ2-3, with 8 bases that match TRBD2. The germline gives CDR1 SGDLS, CDR2 YYNGEE. Losses at the gene ends were 0 bases for V and 0 bases for J; bases not matched to a gene: 3. The length of the CDR3 is 16 residues.

The V gene is TRBV27, the J gene TRBJ1-2, with no clear D. Germline loops: CDR1 MNHEY, CDR2 SMNVEV (reference sequence). The length of the CDR3 is 14 residues. Trimming left V 5 bases short and J 6 bases short, with 16 bases between. The chain's CDR3 is CASSPWADSDGYTF. In DNA form, the CDR3 reads TGTGCCAGCAGTCCCTGGGCAGACTCGGATGGCTACACCTTC.

The CDR3 coding sequence is TGTGCCATCAGTGGGGAGCAGGGGAACACTGAAGCTTTCTTT. This encodes CAISGEQGNTEAFF. This chain links TRBV10-3 with TRBJ1-1; the D gene is possibly TRBD1 (5 bases). The CDR3 sequence is 14 residues long. Trimming removed 4 bases from V and 1 base from J, with 10 bases in between. From germline, CDR1 is ENHRY and CDR2 SYGVKD.

This rearrangement joins TRBV14 to TRBJ1-2, with D possibly matching TRBD1 (5 bases). V shed 1 base and J shed 8 bases, with 8 bases lying between them. The CDR3 is 12 amino acids. Germline V gene lookup returns CDR1 SGHDN and CDR2 FVKESK. Here the CDR3 reads CASSQAGWGYTF. CDR3 in DNA: TGTGCCAGCAGCCAAGCAGGGTGGGGCTACACCTTC.

The V call is TRBV4-2, the J call TRBJ2-5, with TRBD2 matching over 8 bases. The CDR3 contains 14 residues. The germline gives CDR1 LGHNA, CDR2 YNFKEQ. V was clipped by 10 bases and J by 5 bases; unmatched bases: 12. The CDR3 nucleotides read TGTGCCACCGGCTGGGCGGGAGGAAGGGAGACCCAGTACTTC. This encodes CATGWAGGRETQYF.

This chain connects TRBV28 to TRBJ2-7, with TRBD1 matching over 8 bases. Germline CDR1 is MDHEN and CDR2 is SYDVKM. V dropped 6 bases and J dropped 6; count of bases not matched to a gene: 13. This CDR3 has 15 amino acids. The CDR3 bases are TGTGCCAGCAGGCGACAGGGGATGAGGGCTGCCGAGCAGTACTTC. It yields the protein CASRRQGMRAAEQYF.

The rearrangement uses TRBV27 and TRBJ2-7; TRBD2 matches 8 bases. The CDR3 sequence is 14 residues long. Looked up from germline, CDR1 is MNHEY and CDR2 is SMNVEV (reference sequence). J gave up 7 bases and V 2 bases, and 7 bases lay outside the gene matches. The chain's CDR3 is CASSLRGRPGEQYF. DNA for the CDR3: TGTGCCAGCAGTTTACGCGGGAGGCCGGGGGAGCAGTACTTC.

The J gene is TRBJ1-1, the V gene TRBV6-5, with D uncertain. Per germline, CDR1 MNHEY and CDR2 SVGAGI. Trimming cost V 5 bases and J 10 bases, with 14 bases left between them. The CDR3 runs to 12 residues. The CDR3 here is CASSRPGGVAFF. In nucleotides, the CDR3 is TGTGCCAGCAGTCGCCCGGGAGGCGTAGCTTTCTTT.

This clone occurred once. The chain couples TRBV7-2 to TRBJ2-1; D is unclear. The CDR3 has 16 amino acids. Germline CDR1 is SGHTA and CDR2 is FQGNSA. V dropped 5 bases and J dropped 2 bases, with 16 bases sitting between them. Here the CDR3 DNA reads TGTGCCAGCAGCAAAGGGCTAGGTTTCCCCTACAATGAGCAGTTCTTC. Its protein product is CASSKGLGFPYNEQFF.

The chain carries TRBV5-1 and TRBJ2-7; D ambiguous. Trimming shortened V by 3 bases and J by 3 bases, and 10 bases separated the two germline ends. Germline V gene lookup returns CDR1 SGHRS and CDR2 YFSETQ. The CDR3 has 13 amino acids. In DNA form, the CDR3 reads TGCGCCAGCAGCTCTCGGACGGACTACGAGCAGTACTTC. This gives the protein CASSSRTDYEQYF.

This chain links TRBV5-4 with TRBJ2-2; no firm D call. The CDR3 is 12 amino acids. The V end was cut by 7 bases, the J end by 6 bases, with 10 bases between. The germline gives CDR1 SGHNT, CDR2 YYREEE (reference sequence). CDR3 in amino acids: CASQLVAGELFF. CDR3 sequence (DNA): TGTGCCAGCCAGCTCGTCGCCGGGGAGCTGTTTTTT. The whole variable domain, filled in from reference TRBV5-4 and TRBJ2-2, reads ETGVTQSPTHLIKTRGQQVTLRCSSQSGHNTVSWYQQALGQGPQFIFQYYREEENGRGNFPPRFSGLQFPNYSSELNVNALELDDSALYLCASQLVAGELFFGEGSRLTVL.